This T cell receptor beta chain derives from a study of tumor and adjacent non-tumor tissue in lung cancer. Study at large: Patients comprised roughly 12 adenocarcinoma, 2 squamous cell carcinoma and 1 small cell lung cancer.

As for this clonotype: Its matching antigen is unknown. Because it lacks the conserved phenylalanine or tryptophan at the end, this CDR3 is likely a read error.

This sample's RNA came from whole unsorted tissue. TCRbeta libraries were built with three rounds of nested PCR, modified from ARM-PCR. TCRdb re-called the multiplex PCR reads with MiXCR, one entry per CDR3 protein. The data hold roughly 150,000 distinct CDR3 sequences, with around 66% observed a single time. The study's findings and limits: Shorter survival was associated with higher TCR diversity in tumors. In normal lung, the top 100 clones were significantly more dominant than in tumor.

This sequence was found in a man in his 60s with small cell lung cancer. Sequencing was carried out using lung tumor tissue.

The DNA for the CDR3 is TGCAGTGCTCGCGGGAGTAATGGTGAGCAGTTCATC. Its translation: CSARGSNGEQFI. The chain links TRBV20-1 to TRBJ2-1, with 7 bases aligning to TRBD2. J lost 9 bases, V lost 5 bases, and 7 bases had no gene match. Germline V gene lookup returns CDR1 DFQATT and CDR2 SNEGSKA (reference sequence). The CDR3 is 12 residues long.